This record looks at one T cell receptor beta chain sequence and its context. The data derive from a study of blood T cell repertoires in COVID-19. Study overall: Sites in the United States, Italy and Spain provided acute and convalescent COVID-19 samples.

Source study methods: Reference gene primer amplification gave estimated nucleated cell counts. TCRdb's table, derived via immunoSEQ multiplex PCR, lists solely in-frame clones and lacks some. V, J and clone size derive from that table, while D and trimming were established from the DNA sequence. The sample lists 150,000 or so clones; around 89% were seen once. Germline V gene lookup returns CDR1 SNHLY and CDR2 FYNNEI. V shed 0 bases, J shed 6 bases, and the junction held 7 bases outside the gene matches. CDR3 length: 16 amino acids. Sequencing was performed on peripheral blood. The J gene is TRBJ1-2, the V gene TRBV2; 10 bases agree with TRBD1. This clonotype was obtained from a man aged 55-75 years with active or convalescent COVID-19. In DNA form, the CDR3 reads TGTGCCAGCAGTGAAGCCGTGGGACAGGGGCAGAATGGCTACACCTTC. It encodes CASSEAVGQGQNGYTF.